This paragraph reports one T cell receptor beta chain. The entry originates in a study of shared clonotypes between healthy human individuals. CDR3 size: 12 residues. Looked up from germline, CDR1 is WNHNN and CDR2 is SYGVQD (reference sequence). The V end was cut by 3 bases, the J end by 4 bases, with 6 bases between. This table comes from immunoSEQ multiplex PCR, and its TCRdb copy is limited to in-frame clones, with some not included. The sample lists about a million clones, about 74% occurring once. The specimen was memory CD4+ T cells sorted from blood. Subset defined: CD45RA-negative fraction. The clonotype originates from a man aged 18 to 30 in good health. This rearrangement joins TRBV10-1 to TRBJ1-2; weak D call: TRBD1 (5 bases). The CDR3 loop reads CASSDDSYGYTF. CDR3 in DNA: TGCGCCAGCAGTGACGACAGCTATGGCTACACCTTC.